The entry that follows covers one T cell receptor beta chain sequence. The data are from a study of pediatric ulcerative colitis. Generated by immunoSEQ multiplex PCR, the TCRdb table keeps only in-frame clones and is missing some. The table records 55,000 to 70,000 clones, about 90% of them present only once. This clonotype was obtained from a boy younger than 18 who was a control in a study of pediatric ulcerative colitis. The sequencing sample was made of blood.

Here the CDR3 reads CASSDVGHGTDTQYF. For the CDR3, the DNA is TGTGCCAGCAGTGACGTGGGCCATGGCACAGATACGCAGTATTTT. The chain links TRBV6-4 to TRBJ2-3; D is unresolved. Trimming removed 2 bases at V and 1 base at J, with 10 bases between. Germline values: CDR1 MRHNA, CDR2 SNTAGT. The CDR3 runs 15 residues.